This T cell receptor (beta chain) was retrieved from a study of quantifying T cell responses using KT2 cells. Study summary: RNA was reverse transcribed with TCR alpha and beta constant-region primers.

This clonotype was detected a few times. A single-stranded UMI oligo with SP2 sequence was ligated to cDNA 3' ends. An equimolar mix of RC1.1 and RC1.2 primed the beta chain across TRBC1 and TRBC2. TCRdb itself ran the UMI-ligation and nested PCR reads through MiXCR, one entry per CDR3 protein. This sample carries 25,000 to 35,000 distinct CDR3 sequences, 7.3% of them seen once, and the ten largest clones take 15% to 19%. The V segment lost 4 bases and the J segment 7 bases; nucleotides outside the gene matches: 16. This CDR3 spans 19 amino acids. In germline, CDR1 is MNHEY, CDR2 SVGEGT. The genes are TRBV6-2 or TRBV6-3 and TRBJ2-4, with TRBD2 identical over 13 bases. The sequence came from a human donor. The sample comprised PBMCs spiked with cells of the T cell clone KT2. CDR3 DNA: TGTGCCAGCAGTTCTCTCCCCCTGAGGACTAGCGGGAGTGCGAACATTCAGTACTTC. It is translated as CASSSLPLRTSGSANIQYF.